This T cell receptor beta chain was identified in a study of glioma-infiltrating T cells after dendritic cell vaccination. Across the whole study: Patients received three intradermal dendritic cell vaccine injections at biweekly intervals. General study findings and limits: The cohort had few patients with full blood and tumor sets.

Concerning this clone itself: Its matching antigen is unknown.

The germline V gene has CDR1 SGHTA and CDR2 FQGNSA. This CDR3 spans 19 amino acids. V lost 2 bases, J lost 0 bases, and 11 bases stayed unmatched. Measured with immunoSEQ multiplex PCR; TCRdb has only the in-frame clones, and not every one. The data show some 30,000 clones, with 90% seen just once and under 2.5% held by the top ten. The chain employs TRBV7-2 and TRBJ2-1; 9 positions match TRBD2. The clonotype comes from a human donor with glioblastoma. This specimen consisted of blood, obtained before dendritic cell vaccination. The CDR3 sequence is CASSLMRGGSIGSYNEQFF. As DNA, the CDR3 is TGTGCCAGCAGCTTAATGCGGGGGGGCAGTATCGGCTCCTACAATGAGCAGTTCTTC.